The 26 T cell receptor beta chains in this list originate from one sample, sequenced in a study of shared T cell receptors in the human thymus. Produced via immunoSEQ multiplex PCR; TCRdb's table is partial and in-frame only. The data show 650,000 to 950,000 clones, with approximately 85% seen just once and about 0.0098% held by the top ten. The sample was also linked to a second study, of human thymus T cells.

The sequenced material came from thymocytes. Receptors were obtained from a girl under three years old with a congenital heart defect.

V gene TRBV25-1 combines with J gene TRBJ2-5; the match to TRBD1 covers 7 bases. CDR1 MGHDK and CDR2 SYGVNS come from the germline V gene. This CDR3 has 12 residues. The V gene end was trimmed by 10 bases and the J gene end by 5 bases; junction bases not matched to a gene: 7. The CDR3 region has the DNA TGTGCCACGAACAGGGGTGTTGAGACCCAGTACTTC. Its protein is CATNRGVETQYF.

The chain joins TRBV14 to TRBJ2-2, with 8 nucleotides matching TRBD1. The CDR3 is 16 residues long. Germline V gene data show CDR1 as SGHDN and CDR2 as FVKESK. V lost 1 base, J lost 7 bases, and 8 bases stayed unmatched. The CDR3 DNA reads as TGTGCCAGCAGCCAAGCTACCAGGGGGCAAATCGGGGAGCTGTTTTTT. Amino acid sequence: CASSQATRGQIGELFF.

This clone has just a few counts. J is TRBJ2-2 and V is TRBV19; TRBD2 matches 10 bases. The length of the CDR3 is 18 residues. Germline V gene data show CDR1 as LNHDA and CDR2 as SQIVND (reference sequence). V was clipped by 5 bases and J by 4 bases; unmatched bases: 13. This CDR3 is CASSPVKERGGSTGELFF. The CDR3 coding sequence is TGTGCCAGTAGTCCGGTTAAGGAGCGGGGGGGCTCCACCGGGGAGCTGTTTTTT.

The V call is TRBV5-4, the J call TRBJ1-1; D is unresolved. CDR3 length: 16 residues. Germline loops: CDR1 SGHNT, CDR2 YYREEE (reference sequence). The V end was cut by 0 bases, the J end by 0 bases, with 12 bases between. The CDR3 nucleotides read TGTGCCAGCAGCTTGGTTTGGCGGAACATGAACACTGAAGCTTTCTTT. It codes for CASSLVWRNMNTEAFF.

The CDR3: CASSDGQAPKSGNTIYF. The CDR3 nucleotides read TGTGCCAGCAGCGATGGACAGGCACCTAAATCTGGAAACACCATATATTTT. V usage is TRBV5-8 and J usage is TRBJ1-3, with 7 nucleotides matching TRBD1. The CDR3 totals 17 residues. Germline V gene data show CDR1 as SGHTS and CDR2 as YDEGEE. Unmatched junction bases numbered 11, after V lost 4 bases and J lost 1 base.

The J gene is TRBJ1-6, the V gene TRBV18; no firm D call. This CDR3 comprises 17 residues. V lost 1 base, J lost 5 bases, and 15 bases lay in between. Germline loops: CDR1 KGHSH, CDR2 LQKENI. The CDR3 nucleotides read TGTGCCAGCTCACCACGGTACACGACATTCAATAATTCACCCCTCCACTTT. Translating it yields CASSPRYTTFNNSPLHF.

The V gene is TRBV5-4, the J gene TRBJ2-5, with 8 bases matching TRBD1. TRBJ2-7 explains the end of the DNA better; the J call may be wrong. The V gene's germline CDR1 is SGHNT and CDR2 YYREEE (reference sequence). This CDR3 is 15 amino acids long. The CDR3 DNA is TGTGCCAGCAGCCGAGGGTCGGACAGGGCTTACGAGCAGTACTTC. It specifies CASSRGSDRAYEQYF.

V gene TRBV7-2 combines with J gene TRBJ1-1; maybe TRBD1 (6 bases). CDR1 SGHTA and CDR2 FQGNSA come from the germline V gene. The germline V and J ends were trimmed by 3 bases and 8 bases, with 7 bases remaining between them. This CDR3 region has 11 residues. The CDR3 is CASSLDSEAFF. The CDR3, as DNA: TGTGCCAGCAGCTTGGACAGCGAAGCTTTCTTT.

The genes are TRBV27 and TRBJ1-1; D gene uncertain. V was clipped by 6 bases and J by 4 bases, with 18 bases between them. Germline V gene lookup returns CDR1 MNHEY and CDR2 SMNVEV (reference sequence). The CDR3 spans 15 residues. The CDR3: CASRTGDRYPTEAFF. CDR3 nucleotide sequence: TGTGCCAGCAGGACGGGAGATCGATACCCCACTGAAGCTTTCTTT.

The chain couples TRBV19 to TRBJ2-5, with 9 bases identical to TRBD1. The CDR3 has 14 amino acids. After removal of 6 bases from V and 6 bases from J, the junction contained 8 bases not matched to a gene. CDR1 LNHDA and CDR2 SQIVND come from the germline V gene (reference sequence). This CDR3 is CASSLGTGRKTQYF. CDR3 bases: TGTGCCAGTAGCCTCGGGACAGGGAGAAAGACCCAGTACTTC.

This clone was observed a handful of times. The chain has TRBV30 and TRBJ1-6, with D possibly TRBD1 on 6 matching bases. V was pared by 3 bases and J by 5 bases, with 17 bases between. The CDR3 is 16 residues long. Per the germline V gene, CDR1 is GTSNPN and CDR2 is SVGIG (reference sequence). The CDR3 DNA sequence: TGTGCCTGGAGGGAAAAGACAGGTGGTGATAATTCACCCCTCCACTTT. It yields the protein CAWREKTGGDNSPLHF.

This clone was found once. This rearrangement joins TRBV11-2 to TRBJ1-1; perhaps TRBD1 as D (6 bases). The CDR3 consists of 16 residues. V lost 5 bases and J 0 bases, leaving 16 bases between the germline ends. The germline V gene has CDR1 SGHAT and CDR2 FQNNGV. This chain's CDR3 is CASSPPGGGLNTEAFF. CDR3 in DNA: TGTGCCAGCAGCCCACCGGGGGGGGGCTTGAACACTGAAGCTTTCTTT.

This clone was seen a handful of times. Here the CDR3 reads CASGLLRDSVGQYSGNTIYF. In nucleotides, the CDR3 is TGTGCTAGTGGTTTGCTCCGGGATAGTGTGGGACAGTACTCTGGAAACACCATATATTTT. V gene TRBV12-5 combines with J gene TRBJ1-3; 7 bases agree with TRBD1. The V segment lost 2 bases and the J segment 0 bases; nucleotides outside the gene matches: 16. Germline assignment: CDR1 LGHNT and CDR2 FRNRAP. The CDR3 length is 20 residues.

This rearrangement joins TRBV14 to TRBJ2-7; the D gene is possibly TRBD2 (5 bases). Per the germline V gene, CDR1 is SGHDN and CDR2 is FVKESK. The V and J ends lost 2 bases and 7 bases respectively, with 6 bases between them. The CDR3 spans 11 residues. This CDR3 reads CASSQCGEQYF. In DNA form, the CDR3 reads TGTGCCAGCAGCCAATGCGGGGAGCAGTACTTC.

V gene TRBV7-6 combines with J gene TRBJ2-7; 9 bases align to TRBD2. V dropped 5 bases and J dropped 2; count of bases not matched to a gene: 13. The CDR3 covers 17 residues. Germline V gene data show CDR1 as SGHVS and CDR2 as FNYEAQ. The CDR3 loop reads CASSPIRGGGVTYEQYF. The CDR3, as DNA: TGTGCCAGCAGCCCCATCAGGGGCGGGGGGGTAACCTACGAGCAGTACTTC.

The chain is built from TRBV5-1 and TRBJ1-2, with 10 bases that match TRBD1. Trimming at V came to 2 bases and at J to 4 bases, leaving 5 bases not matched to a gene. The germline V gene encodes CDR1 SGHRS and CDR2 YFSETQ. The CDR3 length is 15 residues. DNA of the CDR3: TGCGCCAGCAGCTTCCGGGACAGGGGTATCTATGGCTACACCTTC. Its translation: CASSFRDRGIYGYTF.

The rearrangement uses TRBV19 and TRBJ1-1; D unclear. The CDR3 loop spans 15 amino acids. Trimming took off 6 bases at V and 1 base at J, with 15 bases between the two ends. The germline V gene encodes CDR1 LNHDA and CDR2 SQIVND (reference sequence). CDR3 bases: TGTGCCAGTAGCAGGCCCGGCAGCAGGAACACTGAAGCTTTCTTT. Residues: CASSRPGSRNTEAFF. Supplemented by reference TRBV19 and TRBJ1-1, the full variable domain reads DGGITQSPKYLFRKEGQNVTLSCEQNLNHDAMYWYRQDPGQGLRLIYYSQIVNDFQKGDIAEGYSVSREKKESFPLTVTSAQKNPTAFYLCASSRPGSRNTEAFFGQGTRLTVV.

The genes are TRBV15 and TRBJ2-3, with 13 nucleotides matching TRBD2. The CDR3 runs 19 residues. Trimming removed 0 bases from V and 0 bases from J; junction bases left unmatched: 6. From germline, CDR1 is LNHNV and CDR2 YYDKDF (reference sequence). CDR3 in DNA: TGTGCCACCAGCAGAGAAAGACTAGCGGGGGGCCATAGCACAGATACGCAGTATTTT. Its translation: CATSRERLAGGHSTDTQYF.

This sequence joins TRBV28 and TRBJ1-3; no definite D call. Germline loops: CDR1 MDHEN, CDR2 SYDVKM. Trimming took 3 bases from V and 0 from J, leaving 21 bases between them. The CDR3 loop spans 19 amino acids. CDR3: CASSFFGGMTKPSGNTIYF. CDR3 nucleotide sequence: TGTGCCAGCAGTTTCTTCGGAGGCATGACGAAACCCTCTGGAAACACCATATATTTT.

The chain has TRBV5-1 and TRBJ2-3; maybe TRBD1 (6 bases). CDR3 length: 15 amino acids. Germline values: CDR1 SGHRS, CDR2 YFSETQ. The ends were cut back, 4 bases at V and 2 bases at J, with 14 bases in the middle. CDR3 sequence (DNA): TGCGCCAGCAGCAGGACAGAATTCTACACAGATACGCAGTATTTT. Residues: CASSRTEFYTDTQYF. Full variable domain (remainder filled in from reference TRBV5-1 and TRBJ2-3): KAGVTQTPRYLIKTRGQQVTLSCSPISGHRSVSWYQQTPGQGLQFLFEYFSETQRNKGNFPGRFSGRQFSNSRSEMNVSTLELGDSALYLCASSRTEFYTDTQYFGPGTRLTVL.

In DNA, the CDR3 is TGTGCCAGTAGTATAGTAAGCGACAGGGCTGGGAAGGGTAATCAGCCCCAGCATTTT. The encoded protein is CASSIVSDRAGKGNQPQHF. The rearrangement uses TRBV19 and TRBJ1-5; 7 nucleotides line up with TRBD1. Germline V CDR1 and CDR2: LNHDA, SQIVND (reference sequence). The CDR3 totals 19 residues. V shed 1 base, J shed 4 bases, and the junction held 16 bases outside the gene matches.

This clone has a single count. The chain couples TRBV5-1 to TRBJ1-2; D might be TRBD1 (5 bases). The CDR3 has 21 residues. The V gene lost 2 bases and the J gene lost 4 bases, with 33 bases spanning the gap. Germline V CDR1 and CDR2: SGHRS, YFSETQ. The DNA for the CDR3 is TGCGCCAGCAGCTTAACGAGTGGTATGGCTGCGGGAGGGTCGGGGCCCTATGGCTACACCTTC. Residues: CASSLTSGMAAGGSGPYGYTF.

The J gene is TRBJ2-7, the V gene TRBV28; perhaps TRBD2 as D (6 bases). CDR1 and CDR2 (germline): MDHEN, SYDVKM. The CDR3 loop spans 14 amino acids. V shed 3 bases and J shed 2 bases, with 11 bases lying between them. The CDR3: CASSFSREAYEQYF. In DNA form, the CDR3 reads TGTGCCAGCAGTTTTTCTAGGGAGGCCTACGAGCAGTACTTC.

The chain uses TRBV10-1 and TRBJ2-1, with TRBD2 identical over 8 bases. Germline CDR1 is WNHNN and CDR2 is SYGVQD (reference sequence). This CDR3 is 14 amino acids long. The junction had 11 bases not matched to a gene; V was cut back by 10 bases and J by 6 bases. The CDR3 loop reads CATRTAGGTNEQFF. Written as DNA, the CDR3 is TGCGCCACCAGAACTGCGGGGGGCACCAATGAGCAGTTCTTC.

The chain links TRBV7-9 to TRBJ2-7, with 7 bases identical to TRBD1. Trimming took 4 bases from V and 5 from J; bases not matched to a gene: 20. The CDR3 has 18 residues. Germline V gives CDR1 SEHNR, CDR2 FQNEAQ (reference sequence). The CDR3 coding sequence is TGTGCCAGCAGCTGCCAAAAACAGGGGATTCTCCCCGTAGACGAGCAGTACTTC. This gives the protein CASSCQKQGILPVDEQYF.

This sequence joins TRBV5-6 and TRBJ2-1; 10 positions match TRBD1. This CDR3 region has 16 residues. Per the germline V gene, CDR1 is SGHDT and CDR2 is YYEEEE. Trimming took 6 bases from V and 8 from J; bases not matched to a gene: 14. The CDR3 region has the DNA TGTGCCAGCATCCTGACAGGGGGCATTCGGGTGGATGAGCAGTTCTTC. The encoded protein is CASILTGGIRVDEQFF.